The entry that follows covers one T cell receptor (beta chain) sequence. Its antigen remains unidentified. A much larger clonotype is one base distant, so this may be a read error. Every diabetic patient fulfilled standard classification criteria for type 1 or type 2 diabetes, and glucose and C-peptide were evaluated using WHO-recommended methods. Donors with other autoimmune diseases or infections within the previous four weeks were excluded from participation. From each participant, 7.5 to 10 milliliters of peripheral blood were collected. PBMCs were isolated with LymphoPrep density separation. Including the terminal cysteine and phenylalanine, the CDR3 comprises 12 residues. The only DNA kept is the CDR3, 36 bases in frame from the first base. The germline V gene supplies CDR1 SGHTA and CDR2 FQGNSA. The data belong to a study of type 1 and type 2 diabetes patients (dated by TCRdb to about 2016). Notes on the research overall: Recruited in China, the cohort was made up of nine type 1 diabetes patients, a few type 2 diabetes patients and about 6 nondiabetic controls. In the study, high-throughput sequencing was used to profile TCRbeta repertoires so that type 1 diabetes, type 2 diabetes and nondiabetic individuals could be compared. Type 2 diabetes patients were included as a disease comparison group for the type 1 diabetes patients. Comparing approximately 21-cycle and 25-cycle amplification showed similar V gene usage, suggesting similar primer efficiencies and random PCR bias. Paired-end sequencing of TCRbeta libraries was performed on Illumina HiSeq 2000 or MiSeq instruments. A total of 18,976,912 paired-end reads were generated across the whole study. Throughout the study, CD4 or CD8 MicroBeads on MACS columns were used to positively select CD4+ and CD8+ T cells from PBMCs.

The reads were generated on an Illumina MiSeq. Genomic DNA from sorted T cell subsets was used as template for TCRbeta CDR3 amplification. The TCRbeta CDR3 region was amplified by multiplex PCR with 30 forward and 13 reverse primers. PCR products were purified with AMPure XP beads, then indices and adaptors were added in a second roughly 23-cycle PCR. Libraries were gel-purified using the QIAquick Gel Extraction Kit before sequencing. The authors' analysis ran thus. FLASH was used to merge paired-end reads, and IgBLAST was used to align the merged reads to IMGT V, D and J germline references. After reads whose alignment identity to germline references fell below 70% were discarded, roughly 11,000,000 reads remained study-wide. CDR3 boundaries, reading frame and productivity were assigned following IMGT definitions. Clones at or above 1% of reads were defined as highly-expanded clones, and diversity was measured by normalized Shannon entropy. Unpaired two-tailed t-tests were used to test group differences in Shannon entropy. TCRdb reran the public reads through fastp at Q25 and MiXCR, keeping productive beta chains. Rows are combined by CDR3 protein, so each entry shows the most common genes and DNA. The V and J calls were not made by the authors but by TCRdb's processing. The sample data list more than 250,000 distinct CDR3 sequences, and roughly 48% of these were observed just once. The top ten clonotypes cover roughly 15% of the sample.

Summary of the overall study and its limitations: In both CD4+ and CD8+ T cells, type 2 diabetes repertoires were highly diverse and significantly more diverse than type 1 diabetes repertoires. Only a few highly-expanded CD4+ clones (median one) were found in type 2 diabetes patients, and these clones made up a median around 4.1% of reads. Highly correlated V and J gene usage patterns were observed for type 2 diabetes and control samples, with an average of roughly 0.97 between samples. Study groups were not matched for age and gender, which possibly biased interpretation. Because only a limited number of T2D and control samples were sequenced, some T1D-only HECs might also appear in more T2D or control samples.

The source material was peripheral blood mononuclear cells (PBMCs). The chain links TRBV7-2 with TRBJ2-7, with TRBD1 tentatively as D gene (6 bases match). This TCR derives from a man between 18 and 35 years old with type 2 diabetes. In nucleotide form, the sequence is TGTGCCAGCAGTGAATCCCCAGGGGAGCAGCACTTC. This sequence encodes CASSESPGEQHF.